The rows below give T cell receptor beta chains drawn from one sample of a study of T cell repertoires in cytomegalovirus infection. TCRdb used MiXCR to reprocess the reads, holding one entry per CDR3 protein. Among some 450,000 distinct CDR3 sequences listed, about 33% were seen once. The sequenced sample was PBMCs. The receptors shown here come from a human donor in good health (CMV status not recorded). Some clones in this sample may be carry-over from other donors' samples. CDR3s leave out the opening cysteine and the closing phenylalanine or tryptophan. Expanded clones get a size class; other rows say once, few or many, or leave the size out.

clone_size	v_call	cdr3_aa
NA	TRBV5-3	ASSLYYSTDTQY
NA	TRBV4-1	ASSSDWGNTIY
NA	TRBV20-1	SAELAGGLYEQY
NA	TRBV2	ASSENSGGSSSYNEQF
NA	TRBV11-3	ASSLEAPGEQY
NA	TRBV7-2	ASSPDVGALGLNSNQPQH
NA	TRBV27	ASSYTPVGREQY
NA	TRBV20-1	SARDRMGLGYEQY
NA	TRBV25-1	ASSDWDRDTEAF
many	TRBV7-2	ASSLVWRGLAGGEAF
NA	TRBV4-1	ASSQVGRGGDTQY
many	TRBV7-8	ASSWMGPRWGEKLF
NA	TRBV19	ASSRAGGTTRDTQY
NA	TRBV4-2	ASSPQDRGLTEAF
few	TRBV6-1	ASSHRHDLLNTEAF